The rows below give T cell receptor beta chains drawn from one sample of a study of identical twins. MiXCR was run by TCRdb on the 5' RACE reads, yielding one entry per CDR3 protein. This sample has about 810,000 distinct CDR3 sequences, with approximately 13% found just once. This sample was shared with a second study, whose subject was yellow fever vaccine responses in identical twins.

The sequenced sample consisted of PBMCs. These receptors originate from a woman younger than 30 in good health. Both conserved end residues are part of each CDR3. Each record gives: D gene, J gene, V gene, clone size, CDR3 DNA, CDR3 protein. A D gene is named only where the DNA matches it firmly. Size values are once, few and many counts, or a class for expanded clones, and some rows have none.

d_gene: .; j_gene: TRBJ2-1; v_gene: TRBV20-1; abundance: few; CDR3nt: TGCAGTGCAGAGGCGTTGGCAGCTCGAGGGAATGAGCAGTTCTTC; CDR3aa: CSAEALAARGNEQFF
d_gene: .; j_gene: TRBJ2-5; v_gene: TRBV20-1; abundance: .; CDR3nt: TGCAGTGCTAGAATCTCGGGACTCCAAGGGACCCAGTACTTC; CDR3aa: CSARISGLQGTQYF
d_gene: .; j_gene: TRBJ1-2; v_gene: TRBV5-1; abundance: few; CDR3nt: TGCGCCAGCAGCTTGGAGGCCCAGGGTATCTATGGCTACACCTTC; CDR3aa: CASSLEAQGIYGYTF
d_gene: TRBD2; j_gene: TRBJ2-7; v_gene: TRBV5-1; abundance: .; CDR3nt: TGCGCCAGCAGCCTCACCCTCCCTAGCGGGAGGATTAACTACGAGCAGTACTTC; CDR3aa: CASSLTLPSGRINYEQYF
d_gene: .; j_gene: TRBJ2-1; v_gene: TRBV3-1; abundance: many; CDR3nt: TGTGCCAGCAGCCAAGTCTGGGGAGATGAGCAGTTCTTC; CDR3aa: CASSQVWGDEQFF
d_gene: TRBD1; j_gene: TRBJ1-1; v_gene: TRBV6-5; abundance: few; CDR3nt: TGTGCCAGCAGTTCCCGGGACAGCGACACTGAAGCTTTCTTT; CDR3aa: CASSSRDSDTEAFF
d_gene: TRBD2; j_gene: TRBJ2-1; v_gene: TRBV6-1; abundance: few; CDR3nt: TGTGCCAGCAGTGAGACTAGCGGGAACCACAATGAGCAGTTCTTC; CDR3aa: CASSETSGNHNEQFF
d_gene: .; j_gene: TRBJ2-5; v_gene: TRBV18; abundance: few; CDR3nt: TGTGCCAGCTCACCTCAGGGGAGAGAGGAGACCCAGTACTTC; CDR3aa: CASSPQGREETQYF
d_gene: TRBD2; j_gene: TRBJ2-1; v_gene: TRBV5-1; abundance: few; CDR3nt: TGCGCCAGCAGCTTGCGGGAACTAGCGGGGGGCTCTGGTGAGCAGTTCTTC; CDR3aa: CASSLRELAGGSGEQFF
d_gene: .; j_gene: TRBJ2-3; v_gene: TRBV10-1; abundance: few; CDR3nt: TGCGCCAGCTCCGAGACGGCCGGAGTAGATACGCAGTATTTT; CDR3aa: CASSETAGVDTQYF
d_gene: .; j_gene: TRBJ2-2; v_gene: TRBV6-4; abundance: .; CDR3nt: TGTGCCAGCAAGCAGGGCAAGACCGGGGAGCTGTTTTTT; CDR3aa: CASKQGKTGELFF
d_gene: TRBD2; j_gene: TRBJ2-2; v_gene: TRBV2; abundance: few; CDR3nt: TGTGCCAGCAGTGAAGGGACTAGTTACACCGGGGAGCTGTTTTTT; CDR3aa: CASSEGTSYTGELFF
d_gene: .; j_gene: TRBJ1-2; v_gene: TRBV5-5; abundance: once; CDR3nt: TGTGCCAGCAGCTTGTCACATTCGAACCCCTATGGCTACACCTTC; CDR3aa: CASSLSHSNPYGYTF
d_gene: .; j_gene: TRBJ2-5; v_gene: TRBV7-6; abundance: .; CDR3nt: TGTGCCAGCAGCTTTGCGGGGCTACTTCAAGAGACCCAGTACTTC; CDR3aa: CASSFAGLLQETQYF
d_gene: .; j_gene: TRBJ2-1; v_gene: TRBV12-3/TRBV12-4; abundance: few; CDR3nt: TGTGCCAGCAGTTCAGGGCCAATCCTCAATGAGCAGTTCTTC; CDR3aa: CASSSGPILNEQFF